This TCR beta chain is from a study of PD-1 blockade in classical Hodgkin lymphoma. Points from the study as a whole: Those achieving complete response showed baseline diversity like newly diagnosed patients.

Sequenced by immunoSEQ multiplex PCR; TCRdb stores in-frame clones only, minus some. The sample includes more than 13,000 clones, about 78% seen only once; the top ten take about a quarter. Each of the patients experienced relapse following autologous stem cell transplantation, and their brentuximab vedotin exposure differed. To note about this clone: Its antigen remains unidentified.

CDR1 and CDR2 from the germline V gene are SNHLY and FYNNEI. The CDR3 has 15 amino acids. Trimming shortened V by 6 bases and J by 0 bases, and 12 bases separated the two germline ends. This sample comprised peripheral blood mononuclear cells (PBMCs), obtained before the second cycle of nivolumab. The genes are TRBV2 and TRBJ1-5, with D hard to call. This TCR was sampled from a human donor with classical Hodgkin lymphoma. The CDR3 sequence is CASREQSYSNQPQHF. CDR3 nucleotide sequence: TGTGCCAGCAGGGAGCAGAGTTATAGCAATCAGCCCCAGCATTTT.